One sample yielded the 22 T cell receptor beta chains listed below, sequenced in a study of blood T cells in healthy people across ages. The authors ran a second PCR of about 7 to 11 cycles using a sample-barcoded 5' primer and a J-beta primer mix. TCRdb called the 5' RACE reads again in MiXCR, with one record for every CDR3 protein. The table lists 590,000 or so distinct CDR3 sequences, approximately 30% of them singletons. What was sequenced was blood. These receptors came from a woman at least 80 years old in good health.

As regards this clonotype: A much larger clone lies one base from this, so it may be a read error. This chain joins TRBV20-1 and TRBJ2-1, with 10 bases that match TRBD2. After removal of 3 bases from V and 13 bases from J, the junction contained 9 bases not matched to a gene. The germline V gene encodes CDR1 DFQATT and CDR2 SNEGSKA (reference sequence). The CDR3 extends over 13 amino acids. For the CDR3, the DNA is TGCAGTGCTAGTGACCTAGCGGGAGAGACCCAGTTCTTC. Protein sequence: CSASDLAGETQFF.

This clonotype has at least ten counts. The chain couples TRBV15 to TRBJ1-2; possible D gene TRBD1, 5 bases. The germline V and J ends were trimmed by 3 bases and 4 bases, with 18 bases remaining between them. The CDR3 sequence is 16 residues long. From germline, CDR1 is LNHNV and CDR2 YYDKDF (reference sequence). The DNA of the CDR3 is TGTGCCACCAGCAGGGACCGCGGGACCTTCGCCTATGGCTACACCTTC. Translating it yields CATSRDRGTFAYGYTF.

This clonotype has more than one count but fewer than ten. A much larger clone differs from this one at a single base, so this may be a read error. V gene TRBV7-2 combines with J gene TRBJ1-4; TRBD1 matches at 8 bases. This CDR3 has 14 amino acids. Germline V gene lookup returns CDR1 SGHTA and CDR2 FQGNSA. CDR3 protein: CASSDRGPNEKRFF. The CDR3 bases are TGTGCCAGCAGCGACAGGGGACCTAATGAAAAACGGTTTTTT.

This clonotype was picked up many times. The chain couples TRBV2 to TRBJ2-7, with 11 bases lining up with TRBD1. CDR3 length: 13 residues. Germline V gene lookup returns CDR1 SNHLY and CDR2 FYNNEI. Trimming removed 10 bases from V and 4 bases from J; junction bases left unmatched: 6. The CDR3 is CATTGTGGYEQYF. CDR3 nucleotide sequence: TGTGCCACAACCGGGACAGGGGGTTACGAGCAGTACTTC. The full variable domain, in which reference TRBV2 and TRBJ2-7 provide the parts outside the CDR3, is EPEVTQTPSHQVTQMGQEVILRCVPISNHLYFYWYRQILGQKVEFLVSFYNNEISEKSEIFDDQFSVERPDGSNFTLKIRSTKLEDSAMYFCATTGTGGYEQYFGPGTRLTVT.

V gene TRBV2 combines with J gene TRBJ1-6; tentatively, D is TRBD1 (5 bases). Germline CDR1 reads SNHLY; CDR2 reads FYNNEI. Trimming stripped 6 bases from V and 10 bases from J, with 16 bases between. This CDR3 spans 14 amino acids. Here the CDR3 DNA reads TGTGCCAGCAGCGTCGAAAGAAGGGGCTCACCCCTCCACTTT. Translation: CASSVERRGSPLHF.

The chain links TRBV7-6 to TRBJ2-7, with 10 nucleotides matching TRBD2. CDR1 and CDR2 (germline): SGHVS, FNYEAQ. There are 16 residues in the CDR3. Germline trimming cut 5 bases from V and 5 bases from J; bases unmatched to any gene: 12. This CDR3 reads CASSHYGTSEADEQYF. In DNA form, the CDR3 reads TGTGCCAGCAGCCACTACGGGACTAGCGAGGCTGACGAGCAGTACTTC.

This clonotype has a handful of counts. Compared with germline, one end of the junction differs, possibly owing to a read error. The chain's CDR3 is CASSVELALNTGDLFF. In DNA, the CDR3 is TGTGCCAGCAGCGTAGAGCTAGCTCTGAACACCGGGGACCTGTTTTTT. The chain has TRBV9 and TRBJ2-2; D might be TRBD1 or TRBD2, each matching 5 bases. The germline CDR1 and CDR2 sequences are SGDLS and YYNGEE. There are 16 residues in the CDR3.

This clonotype was counted between two and nine times. The V and J genes are TRBV7-6 and TRBJ1-4, with 11 bases aligning to TRBD1. From germline, CDR1 is SGHVS and CDR2 FNYEAQ. CDR3 size: 15 residues. Losses at the gene ends were 6 bases for V and 4 bases for J; bases not matched to a gene: 4. The CDR3 spells CASSRTGGLNEKLFF. DNA for the CDR3: TGTGCCAGCAGTCGGACAGGGGGCCTTAATGAAAAACTGTTTTTT.

There are a few counts of this clonotype. A much larger clonotype is one base distant, so this may be a read error. The chain is built from TRBV5-1 and TRBJ1-2, with a tentative D call TRBD1 (5 bases). The V end was cut by 4 bases, the J end by 10 bases, with 20 bases between. This CDR3 is 14 amino acids long. CDR1 and CDR2 (germline): SGHRS, YFSETQ. CDR3 DNA: TGCGCCAGCAGCACTGAGCAGGGATCGGTTGACTACACCTTC. Protein product: CASSTEQGSVDYTF.

The rearrangement uses TRBV4-3 and TRBJ2-1; possibly TRBD1 for D (6 bases). Trimming took off 0 bases at V and 2 bases at J, with 11 bases between the two ends. From germline, CDR1 is LGHNA and CDR2 YSLEER. The CDR3 has 16 residues. DNA of the CDR3: TGCGCCAGCAGCCAAGAGCATCGGACAGCCTACAATGAGCAGTTCTTC. This encodes CASSQEHRTAYNEQFF.

The chain has TRBV20-1 and TRBJ1-1, with 9 bases identical to TRBD1. Per the germline V gene, CDR1 is DFQATT and CDR2 is SNEGSKA (reference sequence). V was clipped by 5 bases and J by 5 bases; unmatched bases: 6. The CDR3 runs 13 residues. The CDR3 loop is CSAGGQGWTEAFF. CDR3 DNA: TGCAGTGCTGGGGGACAGGGTTGGACTGAAGCTTTCTTT.

This clonotype has at least ten counts. The chain combines TRBV5-5 with TRBJ1-2; 7 bases align to TRBD1. Germline V lookup: CDR1 SGHKS, CDR2 YYEKEE (reference sequence). The CDR3 has 14 residues. V shed 4 bases, J shed 2 bases, and the junction held 5 bases outside the gene matches. The CDR3 here is CASSMETGNYGYTF. In DNA form, the CDR3 reads TGTGCCAGCAGCATGGAGACAGGGAACTATGGCTACACCTTC.

The rearrangement joins TRBV14 to TRBJ1-6; no definite D call. Trimming removed 5 bases at V and 14 bases at J, with 16 bases between. Germline CDR1 reads SGHDN; CDR2 reads FVKESK. The CDR3 runs 13 residues. CDR3 bases: TGTGCCAGCAGCTCGGACTCCGTGACGGCCCTCCACTTT. It translates to CASSSDSVTALHF.

This clonotype appeared many times. The chain uses TRBV5-1 and TRBJ2-5; D gene ambiguous. Germline CDR1 and CDR2: SGHRS and YFSETQ. The CDR3 consists of 15 residues. With 0 bases removed from V and 2 bases from J, the gap between germline ends came to 11 bases. The CDR3 nucleotides read TGCGCCAGCAGCTTGGCGCCTGGCGGACAAGAGACCCAGTACTTC. Protein sequence: CASSLAPGGQETQYF.

In this sample, this clonotype turned up many times. The J gene is TRBJ2-1, the V gene TRBV5-1; 7 nucleotides align to TRBD2. The CDR3 is 13 residues long. The V gene's germline CDR1 is SGHRS and CDR2 YFSETQ. The V segment lost 7 bases and the J segment 6 bases; nucleotides outside the gene matches: 7. The CDR3 DNA reads as TGCGCCAGCTACACTCCGGGGGGCAATGAGCAGTTCTTC. Translating it yields CASYTPGGNEQFF.

The chain has TRBV7-2 and TRBJ2-1, with D hard to call. The CDR3 spans 13 residues. Germline V CDR1 and CDR2: SGHTA, FQGNSA. The V gene lost 4 bases and the J gene lost 7 bases, with 11 bases spanning the gap. The CDR3 nucleotides are TGTGCCAGCAGCTCAATCCGCGCAAATGAGCAGTTCTTC. Translated, it gives CASSSIRANEQFF.

This clonotype was detected many times. The chain carries TRBV5-1 and TRBJ2-1, with 14 bases that match TRBD2. This CDR3 spans 15 amino acids. Per the germline V gene, CDR1 is SGHRS and CDR2 is YFSETQ. J was trimmed by 8 bases and V by 4 bases; bases with no gene match: 5. The CDR3 DNA follows: TGCGCCAGCAGCCCAGGACTAGCGGGGGGCTATGAGCAGTTCTTC. It yields the protein CASSPGLAGGYEQFF.

This clonotype was picked up many times. The chain uses TRBV7-9 and TRBJ1-2; a weak D match, TRBD1 (6 bases). Germline V gene data show CDR1 as SEHNR and CDR2 as FQNEAQ (reference sequence). The V gene lost 2 bases and the J gene lost 4 bases, with 17 bases spanning the gap. CDR3 length: 16 amino acids. This CDR3 is CASSLSKGVVSYGYTF. The CDR3 bases are TGTGCCAGCAGCTTATCAAAGGGGGTGGTAAGCTATGGCTACACCTTC.

This clonotype was seen repeatedly, ten times or more. The CDR3 protein is CSADEGRGLETQYF. DNA for the CDR3: TGCAGTGCTGACGAGGGGCGGGGACTAGAGACCCAGTACTTC. This chain uses TRBV20-1 with TRBJ2-5; D may be TRBD2 (6 bases). Germline loops: CDR1 DFQATT, CDR2 SNEGSKA (reference sequence). Between the trimmed V and J ends, which lost 5 bases and 4 bases, there was a span of 17 bases. This CDR3 region has 14 residues.

In its sample, this clonotype was seen many times. This chain uses TRBV12-3 or TRBV12-4 with TRBJ1-6; D unclear. This CDR3 comprises 14 residues. Trimming removed 2 bases at V and 8 bases at J, with 10 bases between. CDR3 bases: TGTGCCAGCAGTTTAAACAAGGGAGATTCACCCCTCCACTTT. Residues: CASSLNKGDSPLHF.

This clonotype was counted at least ten times. This chain connects TRBV5-1 to TRBJ2-3; D assignment may be TRBD1 or TRBD2 (5 bases each). Trimming removed 4 bases at V and 5 bases at J, with 11 bases between. This CDR3 region has 13 residues. CDR1 is SGHRS, CDR2 YFSETQ, per germline. The CDR3 loop is CASSRGEGDTQYF. The CDR3 bases are TGCGCCAGCAGCAGGGGCGAGGGAGATACGCAGTATTTT.

This clonotype was counted many times. This sequence joins TRBV20-1 and TRBJ1-3; 7 bases fit TRBD1. With 1 base clipped from V and 2 bases from J, the junction kept 5 bases outside the gene matches. The CDR3 is made up of 15 amino acids. Germline V gene lookup returns CDR1 DFQATT and CDR2 SNEGSKA (reference sequence). The CDR3 region has the DNA TGCAGTGCTAGAGTCCGTACAGGGGCTGGAAACACCATATATTTT. The encoded protein is CSARVRTGAGNTIYF.